Presented here are 10 T cell receptor beta chains from one specimen sequenced in a study of blood T cells in healthy people across ages. A second PCR, run for roughly 7 to 12 cycles, used a sample-barcoded 5' primer plus a J-beta primer mix. TCRdb recomputed calls from the 5' RACE reads with MiXCR, one row per CDR3 protein. The sample carries about 780,000 distinct CDR3 sequences, roughly 46% recorded once. Material: blood. These receptors all come from an elderly man in good health.

V is TRBV6-1 and J is TRBJ2-7; 9 bases fit TRBD2. The germline CDR1 and CDR2 sequences are MNHNS and SASEGT. This CDR3 spans 15 amino acids. The J segment lost 3 bases and the V segment lost 2 bases, leaving 5 bases of the junction unmatched. For the CDR3, the DNA is TGTGCCAGCAGTGAAAGGACTAGCGCCAACTACGAGCAGTACTTC. This translates into CASSERTSANYEQYF.

This clonotype has more than one count but fewer than ten. V is TRBV7-2 and J is TRBJ2-5; D perhaps matches TRBD1 (5 bases). CDR3 size: 15 residues. CDR1 is SGHTA and CDR2 is FQGNSA in the germline V gene. Trimming removed 2 bases at V and 2 bases at J, with 12 bases between. In DNA, the CDR3 is TGTGCCAGCAGCTTAAGTCAGGGCCGACAAGAGACCCAGTACTTC. Protein product: CASSLSQGRQETQYF.

The table lists this clonotype with a few counts. The germline gene is not matched at one end of the junction; a read error may be the cause. CDR3: CASSVASSRFEQYF. CDR3 coding DNA: TGTGCCAGCAGCGTAGCGAGCTCGAGGTTCGAGCAGTACTTC. J is TRBJ2-5 and V is TRBV7-2, with D possibly being TRBD2 (5 bases). The assigned J gene may be wrong: the sequence end matches TRBJ2-7 better. Germline V gene sequence: CDR1 SGHTA, CDR2 FQGNSA. The CDR3 has 14 amino acids.

This clonotype was picked up a small number of times. The V gene is TRBV28, the J gene TRBJ2-3, with a weak D call TRBD1 (6 bases). The ends were cut back, 5 bases at V and 2 bases at J, with 17 bases in the middle. Germline-derived CDR1 and CDR2 are MDHEN and SYDVKM. The CDR3 totals 16 residues. The CDR3 DNA follows: TGTGCCAGCAGTCCCCGGGACACCTTTTACACAGATACGCAGTATTTT. Protein sequence: CASSPRDTFYTDTQYF.

This clonotype was seen ten or more times. The J gene is TRBJ2-7, the V gene TRBV28; no firm D call. This CDR3 contains 13 residues. Trimming stripped 6 bases from V and 3 bases from J, with 12 bases between. Per germline, CDR1 MDHEN and CDR2 SYDVKM. CDR3 in amino acids: CASSEPVNYEQYF. The CDR3 bases are TGTGCCAGCAGCGAACCGGTGAACTACGAGCAGTACTTC.

This clonotype was seen more than once but under ten times. J is TRBJ2-1 and V is TRBV6-2 or TRBV6-3; 9 bases fit TRBD2. J gave up 6 bases and V 4 bases, and 4 bases lay outside the gene matches. From germline, CDR1 is MNHEY and CDR2 SVGEGT. The CDR3 is 14 amino acids. The CDR3 loop reads CASSFSGRLNEQFF. The CDR3 DNA sequence: TGTGCCAGCAGTTTCAGCGGGAGGCTCAATGAGCAGTTCTTC.

The chain couples TRBV4-3 to TRBJ2-7, with D perhaps TRBD1 or TRBD2 (5 bases each). Between the trimmed V and J ends, which lost 0 bases and 2 bases, there was a span of 11 bases. This CDR3 has 15 amino acids. CDR1 is LGHNA and CDR2 is YSLEER in the germline V gene. The CDR3 coding sequence is TGCGCCAGCAGCCAAGATCACGGGGCCCCCTACGAGCAGTACTTC. It yields the protein CASSQDHGAPYEQYF.

The chain employs TRBV29-1 and TRBJ2-7, with D tentatively TRBD2 (6 bases). Germline V gene sequence: CDR1 SQVTM, CDR2 ANQGSEA. CDR3 length equals 12 residues. CDR3 DNA sequence: TGCATCTTTCAGGGAGGACGCTACGAGCAGTACTTC. Amino acid sequence: CIFQGGRYEQYF.

As regards this clonotype: A junction end diverges from the germline sequence, so it may reflect a read error. V is TRBV7-3 and J is TRBJ2-5; tentative D call: TRBD2 (5 bases). Matching the DNA end better, TRBJ2-7 makes the J call doubtful. Germline V gives CDR1 SGHTA, CDR2 FQGTGA. CDR3 length equals 13 residues. CDR3 in amino acids: CASSGNGFGEQYF. Here the CDR3 DNA reads TGCGCCAGCAGCGGAAATGGGTTCGGCGAGCAGTACTTC.

The chain is built from TRBV20-1 and TRBJ2-1; D is unclear. Germline V gene sequence: CDR1 DFQATT, CDR2 SNEGSKA (reference sequence). The V end was cut by 3 bases, the J end by 2 bases, with 5 bases between. The CDR3 is 12 amino acids. CDR3 sequence (DNA): TGCAGTGCTAGTCAGCCCTACAATGAGCAGTTCTTC. It specifies CSASQPYNEQFF.